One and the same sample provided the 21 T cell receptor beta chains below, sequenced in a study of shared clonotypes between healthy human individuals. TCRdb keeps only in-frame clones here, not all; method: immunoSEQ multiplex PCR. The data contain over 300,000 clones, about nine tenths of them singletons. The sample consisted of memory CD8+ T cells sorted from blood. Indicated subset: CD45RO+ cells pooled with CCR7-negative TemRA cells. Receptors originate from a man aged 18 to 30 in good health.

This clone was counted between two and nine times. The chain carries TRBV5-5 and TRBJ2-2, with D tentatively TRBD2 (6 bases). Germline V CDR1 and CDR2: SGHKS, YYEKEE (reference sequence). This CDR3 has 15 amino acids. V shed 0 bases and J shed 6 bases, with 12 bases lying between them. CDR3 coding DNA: TGTGCCAGCAGCTTGGGCGGGACGTCGGCCGGGGAGCTGTTTTTT. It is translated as CASSLGGTSAGELFF.

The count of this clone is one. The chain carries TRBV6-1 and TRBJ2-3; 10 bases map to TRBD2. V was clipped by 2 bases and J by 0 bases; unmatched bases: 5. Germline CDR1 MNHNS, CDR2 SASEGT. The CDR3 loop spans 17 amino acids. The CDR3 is CASSEPNSGGSTDTQYF. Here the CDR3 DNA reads TGTGCCAGCAGTGAACCCAATAGCGGGGGGAGCACAGATACGCAGTATTTT.

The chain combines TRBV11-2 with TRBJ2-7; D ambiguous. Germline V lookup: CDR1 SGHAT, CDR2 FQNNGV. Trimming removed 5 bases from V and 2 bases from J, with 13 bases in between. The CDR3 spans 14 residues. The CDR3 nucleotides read TGTGCCAGCAGCGGCGGCGAAGAGACCTACGAGCAGTACTTC. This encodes CASSGGEETYEQYF.

The CDR3 is CASSYFPTTVDTIYF. CDR3 DNA: TGTGCCAGCAGTTACTTCCCTACCACCGTCGACACCATATATTTT. The chain uses TRBV6-6 and TRBJ1-3; D call uncertain. V lost 1 base and J 8 bases, leaving 15 bases between the germline ends. The CDR3 spans 15 residues. The V gene's germline CDR1 is MNHNY and CDR2 SVGAGI (reference sequence).

The CDR3 loop is CASSPRLATPYEQYF. Here the CDR3 DNA reads TGCGCCAGCAGCCCTCGACTAGCGACACCTTACGAGCAGTACTTC. This sequence joins TRBV4-3 and TRBJ2-7; 8 bases are a match to TRBD2. V lost 4 bases and J lost 4; bases outside the gene matches: 9. This CDR3 is built from 15 residues. Germline V gene data show CDR1 as LGHNA and CDR2 as YSLEER.

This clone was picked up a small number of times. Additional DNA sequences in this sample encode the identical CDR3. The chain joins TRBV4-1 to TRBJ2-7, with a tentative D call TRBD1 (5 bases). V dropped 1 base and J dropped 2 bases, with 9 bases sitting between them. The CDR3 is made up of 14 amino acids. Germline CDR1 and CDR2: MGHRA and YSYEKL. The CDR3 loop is CASSQATETYEQYF. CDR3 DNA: TGCGCCAGCAGCCAAGCGACAGAGACCTACGAGCAGTACTTC.

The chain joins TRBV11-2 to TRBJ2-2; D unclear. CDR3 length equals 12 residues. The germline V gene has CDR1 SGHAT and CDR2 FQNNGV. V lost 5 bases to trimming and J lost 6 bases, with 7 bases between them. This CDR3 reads CASSGSPGELFF. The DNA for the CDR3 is TGTGCCAGCAGCGGAAGTCCCGGGGAGCTGTTTTTT.

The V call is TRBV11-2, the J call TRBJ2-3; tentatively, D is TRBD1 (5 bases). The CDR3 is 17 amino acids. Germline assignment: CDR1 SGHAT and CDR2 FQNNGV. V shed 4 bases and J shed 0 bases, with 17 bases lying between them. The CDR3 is CASSSLLDSWSTDTQYF. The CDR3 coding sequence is TGTGCCAGCAGCTCACTTCTCGACAGCTGGAGCACAGATACGCAGTATTTT.

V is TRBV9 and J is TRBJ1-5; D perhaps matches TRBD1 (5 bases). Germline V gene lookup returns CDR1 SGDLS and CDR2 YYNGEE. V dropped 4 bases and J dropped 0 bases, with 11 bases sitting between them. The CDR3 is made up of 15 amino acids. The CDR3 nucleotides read TGTGCCAGCAGCCCTCAGGGTGGTAGCAATCAGCCCCAGCATTTT. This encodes CASSPQGGSNQPQHF.

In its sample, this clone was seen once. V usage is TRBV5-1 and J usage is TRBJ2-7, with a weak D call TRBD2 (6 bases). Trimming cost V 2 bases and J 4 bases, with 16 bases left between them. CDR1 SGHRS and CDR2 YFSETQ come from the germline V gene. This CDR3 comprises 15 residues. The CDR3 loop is CASSFYPMGRYEQYF. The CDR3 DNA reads TGCGCCAGCAGCTTCTACCCAATGGGGAGGTACGAGCAGTACTTC.

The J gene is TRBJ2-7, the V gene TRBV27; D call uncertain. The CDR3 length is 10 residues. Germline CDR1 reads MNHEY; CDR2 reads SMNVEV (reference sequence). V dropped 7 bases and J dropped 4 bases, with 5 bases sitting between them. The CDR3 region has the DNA TGTGCCAGCACCGTGTACGAGCAGTACTTC. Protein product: CASTVYEQYF.

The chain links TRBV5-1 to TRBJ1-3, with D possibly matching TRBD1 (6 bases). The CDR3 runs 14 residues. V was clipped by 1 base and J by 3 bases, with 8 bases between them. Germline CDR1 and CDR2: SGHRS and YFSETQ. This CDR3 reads CASSLRGGGNTIYF. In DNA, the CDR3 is TGCGCCAGCAGCTTGAGAGGGGGTGGAAACACCATATATTTT.

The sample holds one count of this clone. The CDR3 region has the DNA TGTGCCAGCAGTTTTCCCACGACAGATACGCAGTATTTT. This encodes CASSFPTTDTQYF. The gene calls are TRBV2 and TRBJ2-3; the D is unclear. Germline V gives CDR1 SNHLY, CDR2 FYNNEI. V lost 5 bases to trimming and J lost 3 bases, with 9 bases between them. CDR3 length equals 13 residues.

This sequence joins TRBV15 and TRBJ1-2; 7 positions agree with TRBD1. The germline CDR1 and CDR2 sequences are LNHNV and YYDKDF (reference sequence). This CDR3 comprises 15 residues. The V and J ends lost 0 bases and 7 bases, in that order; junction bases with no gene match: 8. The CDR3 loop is CATSRDLEGGVGYTF. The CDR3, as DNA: TGTGCCACCAGCAGAGATTTAGAAGGGGGCGTTGGCTACACCTTC.

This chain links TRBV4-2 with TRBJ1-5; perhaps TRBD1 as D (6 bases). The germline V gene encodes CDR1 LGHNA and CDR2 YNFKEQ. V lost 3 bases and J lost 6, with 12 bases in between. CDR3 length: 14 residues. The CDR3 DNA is TGTGCCAGCAGCCAGCCCGGGGGGGCTCAGCCCCAGCATTTT. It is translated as CASSQPGGAQPQHF.

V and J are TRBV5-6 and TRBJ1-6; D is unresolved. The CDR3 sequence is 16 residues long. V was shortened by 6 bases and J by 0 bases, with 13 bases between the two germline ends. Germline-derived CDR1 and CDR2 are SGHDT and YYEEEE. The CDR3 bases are TGTGCCAGCACCTGGACGGGGAGCTCCTATAATTCACCCCTCCACTTT. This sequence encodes CASTWTGSSYNSPLHF.

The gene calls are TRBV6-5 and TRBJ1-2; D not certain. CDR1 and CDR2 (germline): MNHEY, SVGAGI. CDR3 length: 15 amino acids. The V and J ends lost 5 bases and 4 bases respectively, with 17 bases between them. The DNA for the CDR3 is TGTGCCAGCAGTAGTATACCGTTTCTGTCCTATGGCTACACCTTC. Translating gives CASSSIPFLSYGYTF.

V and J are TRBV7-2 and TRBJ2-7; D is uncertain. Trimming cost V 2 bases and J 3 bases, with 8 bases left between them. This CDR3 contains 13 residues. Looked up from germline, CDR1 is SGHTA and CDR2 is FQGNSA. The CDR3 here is CASSLTTNYEQYF. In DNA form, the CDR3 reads TGTGCCAGCAGCTTAACTACGAACTACGAGCAGTACTTC.

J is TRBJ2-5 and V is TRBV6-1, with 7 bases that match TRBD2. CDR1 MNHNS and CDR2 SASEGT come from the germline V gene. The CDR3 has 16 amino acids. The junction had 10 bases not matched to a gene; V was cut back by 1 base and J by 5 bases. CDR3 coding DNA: TGTGCCAGCAGTGAAGTAACTATAGTTAGCGGGGAGACCCAGTACTTC. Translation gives CASSEVTIVSGETQYF.

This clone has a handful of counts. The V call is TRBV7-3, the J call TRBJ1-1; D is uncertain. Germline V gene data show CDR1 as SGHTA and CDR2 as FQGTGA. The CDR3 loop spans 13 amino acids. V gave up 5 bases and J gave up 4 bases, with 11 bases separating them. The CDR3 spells CASSDDIGTEAFF. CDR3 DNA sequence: TGTGCCAGCAGCGATGACATCGGCACTGAAGCTTTCTTT.

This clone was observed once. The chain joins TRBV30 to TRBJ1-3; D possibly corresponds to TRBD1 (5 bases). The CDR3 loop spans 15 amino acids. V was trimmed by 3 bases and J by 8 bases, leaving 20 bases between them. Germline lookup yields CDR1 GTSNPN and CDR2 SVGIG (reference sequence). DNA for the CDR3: TGTGCCTGGAGCCTAACAGGAGCCGGAGGGGACACCATATATTTT. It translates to CAWSLTGAGGDTIYF.